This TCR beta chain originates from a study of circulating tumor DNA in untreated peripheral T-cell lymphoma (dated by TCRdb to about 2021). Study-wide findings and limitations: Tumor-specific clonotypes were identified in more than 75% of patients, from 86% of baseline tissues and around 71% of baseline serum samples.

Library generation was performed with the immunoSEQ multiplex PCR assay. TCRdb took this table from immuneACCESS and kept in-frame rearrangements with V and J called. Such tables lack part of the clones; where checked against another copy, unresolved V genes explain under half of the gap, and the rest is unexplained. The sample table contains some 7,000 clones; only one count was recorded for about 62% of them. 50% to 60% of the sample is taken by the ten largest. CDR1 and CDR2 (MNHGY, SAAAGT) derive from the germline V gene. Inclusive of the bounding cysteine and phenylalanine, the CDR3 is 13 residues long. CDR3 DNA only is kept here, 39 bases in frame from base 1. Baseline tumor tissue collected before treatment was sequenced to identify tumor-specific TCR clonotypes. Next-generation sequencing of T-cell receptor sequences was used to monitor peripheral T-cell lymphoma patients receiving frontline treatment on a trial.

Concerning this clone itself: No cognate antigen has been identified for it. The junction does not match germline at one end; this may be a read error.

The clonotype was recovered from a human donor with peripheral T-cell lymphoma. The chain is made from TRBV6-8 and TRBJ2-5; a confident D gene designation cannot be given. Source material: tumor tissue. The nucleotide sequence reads TGTGCCATCAGTGTTGCGGTCCAAGAGACCCAGTACTTC. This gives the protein CAISVAVQETQYF.